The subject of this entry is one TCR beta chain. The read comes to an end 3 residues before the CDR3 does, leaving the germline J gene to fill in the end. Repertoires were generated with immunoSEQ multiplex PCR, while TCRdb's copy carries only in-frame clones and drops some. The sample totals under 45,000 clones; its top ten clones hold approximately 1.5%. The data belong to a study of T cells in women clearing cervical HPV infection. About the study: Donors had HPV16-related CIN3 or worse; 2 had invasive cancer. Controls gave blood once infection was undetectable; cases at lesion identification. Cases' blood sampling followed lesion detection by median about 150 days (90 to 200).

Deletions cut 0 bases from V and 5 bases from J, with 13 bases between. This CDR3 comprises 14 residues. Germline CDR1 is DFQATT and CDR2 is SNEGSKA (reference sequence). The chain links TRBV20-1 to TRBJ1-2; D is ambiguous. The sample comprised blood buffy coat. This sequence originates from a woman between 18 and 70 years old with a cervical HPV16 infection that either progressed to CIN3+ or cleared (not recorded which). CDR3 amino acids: CSARDETDYYGYTF. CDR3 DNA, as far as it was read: TGCAGTGCTAGAGATGAAACAGATTATTATGGC.